The present T cell receptor beta chain was sequenced within a study of cytomegalovirus exposure and HLA in healthy donors. Broader study findings: Most of the TCR beta V segments (in an earlier analysis) were productive either about 87% or about 30% of the time.

The PCR made use of 60 Vbeta and 13 Jbeta primers. The method was immunoSEQ multiplex PCR; TCRdb's version includes in-frame clones alone and lacks a portion of them. This sample has 100,000 to 130,000 clones, with 81% found just once. At sampling all donors were nominally healthy, likely with unrecorded immune exposures. Turning to this clone: What it binds is unknown.

Germline CDR1 reads SGHVS; CDR2 reads FQNEAQ. This CDR3 spans 13 amino acids. V dropped 8 bases and J dropped 1 base, with 12 bases sitting between them. The chain joins TRBV7-8 to TRBJ2-7; no definite D call. The receptor was isolated from a man aged 30 to 39 in good health and CMV-seronegative. What was sequenced was PBMCs. CDR3 nucleotide sequence: TGTGCCAGCGCGTTAAAGAGTTCCTACGAGCAGTACTTC. Protein sequence: CASALKSSYEQYF. Drawing the rest from reference TRBV7-8 and TRBJ2-7, the complete variable domain is GAGVSQSPRYKVAKRGQDVALRCDPISGHVSLFWYQQALGQGPEFLTYFQNEAQLDKSGLPSDRFFAERPEGSVSTLKIQRTQQEDSAVYLCASALKSSYEQYFGPGTRLTVT.